This TCR beta chain is from a study of cytomegalovirus exposure and HLA in healthy donors. Study-wide context: Later analysis reported that the approximately 120 validation repertoires shared the platform of the roughly 670 first-cohort repertoires. Study conclusions and caveats: Specific recognition of CMV antigens was confirmed in vitro for a few chains (all CMV-associated). Most sequenced TCRs were rare (though some public TCRs occurred in many donors).

The data were produced by immunoSEQ multiplex PCR, yet TCRdb's version contains in-frame clones alone and is incomplete. Of 150,000 to 200,000 clones listed, more than 70% are singletons. The donors were in the roughly 120-subject validation cohort; that cohort was separate from the roughly 700-subject first cohort. V was trimmed by 0 bases and J by 3 bases, leaving 11 bases between them. CDR3 length equals 16 residues. The V gene's germline CDR1 is MNHEY and CDR2 SMNVEV (reference sequence). As to this clone: Antigen unknown.

The J gene is TRBJ2-2, the V gene TRBV27; the D is unclear. The receptor was derived from a man aged 18 to 35 in good health and CMV-seronegative. Sequencing was carried out using PBMCs. CDR3 DNA: TGTGCCAGCAGTTTATCCGGTTTACTTCACACCGGGGAGCTGTTTTTT. Its translation is CASSLSGLLHTGELFF.